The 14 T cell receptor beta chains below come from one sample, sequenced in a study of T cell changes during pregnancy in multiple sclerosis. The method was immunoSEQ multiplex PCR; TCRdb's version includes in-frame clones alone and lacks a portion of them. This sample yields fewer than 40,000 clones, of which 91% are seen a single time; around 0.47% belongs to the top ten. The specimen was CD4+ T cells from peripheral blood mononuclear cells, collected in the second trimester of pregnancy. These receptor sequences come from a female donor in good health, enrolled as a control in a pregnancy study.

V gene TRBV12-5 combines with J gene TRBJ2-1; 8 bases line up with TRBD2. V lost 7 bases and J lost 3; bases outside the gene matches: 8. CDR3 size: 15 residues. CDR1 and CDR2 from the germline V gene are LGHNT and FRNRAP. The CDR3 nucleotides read TGTGCTAGTGCCAGGGCGGGGGGCGACTACAATGAGCAGTTCTTC. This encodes CASARAGGDYNEQFF.

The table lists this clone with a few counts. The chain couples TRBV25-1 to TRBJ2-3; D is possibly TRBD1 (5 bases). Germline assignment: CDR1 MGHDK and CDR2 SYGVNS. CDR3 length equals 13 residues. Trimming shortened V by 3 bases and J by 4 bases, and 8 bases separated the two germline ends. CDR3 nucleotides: TGTGCCAGCAGTGATAGGGGCGCAGATACGCAGTATTTT. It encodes CASSDRGADTQYF.

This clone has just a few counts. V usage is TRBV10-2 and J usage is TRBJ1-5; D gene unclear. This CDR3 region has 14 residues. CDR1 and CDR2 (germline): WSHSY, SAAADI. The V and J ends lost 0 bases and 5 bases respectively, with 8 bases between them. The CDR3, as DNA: TGCGCCAGCAGTGAGTCGAGGCGGGATCAGCCCCAGCATTTT. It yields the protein CASSESRRDQPQHF.

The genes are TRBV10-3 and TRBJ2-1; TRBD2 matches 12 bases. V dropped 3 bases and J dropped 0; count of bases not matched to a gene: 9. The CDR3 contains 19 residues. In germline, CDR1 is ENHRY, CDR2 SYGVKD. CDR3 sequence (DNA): TGTGCCATCAGTGAATCTAGCGGGGGGGAGTTTAGCTCCTACAATGAGCAGTTCTTC. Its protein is CAISESSGGEFSSYNEQFF.

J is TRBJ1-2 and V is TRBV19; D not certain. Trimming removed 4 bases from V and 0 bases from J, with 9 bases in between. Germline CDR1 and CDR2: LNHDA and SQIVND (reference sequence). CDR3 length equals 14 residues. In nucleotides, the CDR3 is TGTGCCAGTAGTAGGCCAGCGGCTAACTATGGCTACACCTTC. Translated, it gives CASSRPAANYGYTF.

The CDR3 nucleotides are TGTGCCATCAACGGGGGATCTAATGAAAAACTGTTTTTT. Translating gives CAINGGSNEKLFF. The chain joins TRBV10-3 to TRBJ1-4; tentatively, D is TRBD1 (5 bases). The ends were cut back, 7 bases at V and 3 bases at J, with 9 bases in the middle. The CDR3 consists of 13 residues. Germline V lookup: CDR1 ENHRY, CDR2 SYGVKD.

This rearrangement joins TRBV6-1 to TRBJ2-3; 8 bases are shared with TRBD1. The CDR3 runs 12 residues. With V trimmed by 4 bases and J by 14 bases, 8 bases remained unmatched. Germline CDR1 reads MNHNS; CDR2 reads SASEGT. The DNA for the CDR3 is TGTGCCAGCAGTGGGCTCAGGGGGCTATTGTATTTT. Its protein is CASSGLRGLLYF.

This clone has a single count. The CDR3 region has the DNA TGTGCCAGCAGTTCGTACACCTCCTACGAGCAGTACTTC. It is translated as CASSSYTSYEQYF. This sequence joins TRBV27 and TRBJ2-7, with D unresolved. Trimming took 4 bases from V and 0 from J, leaving 7 bases between them. The CDR3 is 13 residues long. Germline V gene lookup returns CDR1 MNHEY and CDR2 SMNVEV (reference sequence).

DNA for the CDR3: TGCAGTGCTAGACTGGACACGACAGGGTTTTTT. Protein: CSARLDTTGFF. V gene TRBV20-1 combines with J gene TRBJ1-4; TRBD1 might be the D (6 bases). Trimming cost V 2 bases and J 16 bases, with 14 bases left between them. Per the germline V gene, CDR1 is DFQATT and CDR2 is SNEGSKA (reference sequence). The CDR3 extends over 11 amino acids.

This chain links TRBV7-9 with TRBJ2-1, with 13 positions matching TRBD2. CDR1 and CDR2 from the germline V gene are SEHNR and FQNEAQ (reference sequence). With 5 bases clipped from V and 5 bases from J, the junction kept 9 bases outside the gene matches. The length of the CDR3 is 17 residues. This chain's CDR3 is CASSPLLAGGQDNEQFF. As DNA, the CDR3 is TGTGCCAGCAGCCCCCTACTAGCGGGGGGGCAAGACAATGAGCAGTTCTTC.

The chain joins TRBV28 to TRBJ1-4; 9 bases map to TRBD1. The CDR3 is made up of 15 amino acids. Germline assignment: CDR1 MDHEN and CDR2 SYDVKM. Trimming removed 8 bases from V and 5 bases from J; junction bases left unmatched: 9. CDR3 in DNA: TGTGCCAGCGGGGGGTGGACAGGGGCGAATGAAAAACTGTTTTTT. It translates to CASGGWTGANEKLFF.

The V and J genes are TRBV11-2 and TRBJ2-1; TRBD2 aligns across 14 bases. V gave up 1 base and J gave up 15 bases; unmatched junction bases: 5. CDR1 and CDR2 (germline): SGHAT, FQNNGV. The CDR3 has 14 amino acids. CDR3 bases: TGTGCCAGCAGCTTAGGGGGACTAGCGGGAGACCCGTTCTTC. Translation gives CASSLGGLAGDPFF. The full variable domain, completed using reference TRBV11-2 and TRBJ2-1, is EAGVAQSPRYKIIEKRQSVAFWCNPISGHATLYWYQQILGQGPKLLIQFQNNGVVDDSQLPKDRFSAERLKGVDSTLKIQPAKLEDSAVYLCASSLGGLAGDPFFGPGTRLTVL.

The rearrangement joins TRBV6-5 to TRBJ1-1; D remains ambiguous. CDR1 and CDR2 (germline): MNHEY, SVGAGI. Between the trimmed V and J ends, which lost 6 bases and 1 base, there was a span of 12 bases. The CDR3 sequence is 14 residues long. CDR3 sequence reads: CASSPPRENTEAFF. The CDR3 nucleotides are TGTGCCAGCAGCCCACCGAGGGAGAACACTGAAGCTTTCTTT.

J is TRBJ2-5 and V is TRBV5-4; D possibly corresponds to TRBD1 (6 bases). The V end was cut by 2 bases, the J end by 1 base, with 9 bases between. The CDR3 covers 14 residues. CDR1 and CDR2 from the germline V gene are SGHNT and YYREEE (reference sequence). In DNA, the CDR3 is TGTGCCAGCAGCTTTAGGGGGAGCCAAGAGACCCAGTACTTC. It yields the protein CASSFRGSQETQYF. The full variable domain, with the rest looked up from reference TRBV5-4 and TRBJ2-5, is ETGVTQSPTHLIKTRGQQVTLRCSSQSGHNTVSWYQQALGQGPQFIFQYYREEENGRGNFPPRFSGLQFPNYSSELNVNALELDDSALYLCASSFRGSQETQYFGPGTRLLVL.